The 8 T cell receptor beta chains below all came from one sample that was sequenced in a study of early T cells in non-severe SARS-CoV-2 infection. In TCRdb, the 5' RACE reads were re-called with MiXCR into one record per CDR3 protein. The sample holds over 25,000 distinct CDR3 sequences, around 7% seen once. Sample: whole blood. All receptors derive from an adult who was a healthcare worker with PCR-confirmed SARS-CoV-2 infection or an uninfected control (not recorded which).

The V gene is TRBV18, the J gene TRBJ1-6; 7 positions match TRBD1. The V gene end was trimmed by 5 bases and the J gene end by 11 bases; junction bases not matched to a gene: 12. CDR1 and CDR2 (germline): KGHSH, LQKENI. The CDR3 has 15 residues. The CDR3 sequence is CASSSNPGQSAPLHF. Here the CDR3 DNA reads TGTGCCAGCTCATCCAACCCGGGACAGAGCGCACCCCTCCACTTT.

This clonotype turned up a few times. The chain uses TRBV28 and TRBJ2-1, with D perhaps matching TRBD2 (5 bases). This CDR3 is 14 amino acids long. CDR1 and CDR2 from the germline V gene are MDHEN and SYDVKM. Trimming cost V 3 bases and J 8 bases, with 14 bases left between them. CDR3 sequence reads: CASSFEGERDEQFF. CDR3 bases: TGTGCCAGCAGTTTCGAGGGAGAACGGGATGAGCAGTTCTTC.

This clonotype was found many times. The V and J genes are TRBV11-2 and TRBJ2-3; 11 positions agree with TRBD2. The germline V gene encodes CDR1 SGHAT and CDR2 FQNNGV. Losses at the gene ends were 4 bases for V and 1 base for J; bases not matched to a gene: 7. This CDR3 is 17 amino acids long. CDR3 protein: CASSYLALAGGTDTQYF. The CDR3 coding sequence is TGTGCCAGCAGCTACCTCGCACTAGCGGGAGGCACAGATACGCAGTATTTT.

This clonotype was detected many times. The chain is built from TRBV19 and TRBJ1-6; D not certain. This CDR3 contains 13 residues. CDR1 and CDR2 from the germline V gene are LNHDA and SQIVND (reference sequence). V was cut by 7 bases and J by 2 bases, with 6 bases left in between. CDR3: CASKEPYNSPLHF. CDR3 bases: TGTGCCAGTAAAGAGCCCTATAATTCACCCCTCCACTTT.

This clonotype was seen at least ten times. This rearrangement joins TRBV24-1 to TRBJ2-2; a weak D match, TRBD1 (7 bases). The CDR3 length is 15 residues. The V and J ends lost 7 bases and 1 base respectively, with 12 bases between them. The V gene's germline CDR1 is KGHDR and CDR2 SFDVKD. CDR3: CATSSGGLNTGELFF. For the CDR3, the DNA is TGTGCCACCAGCTCAGGGGGGCTGAACACCGGGGAGCTGTTTTTT.

This clonotype was seen ten or more times. The chain recombines TRBV4-1 with TRBJ2-3; tentatively, D is TRBD2 (6 bases). There are 15 residues in the CDR3. V dropped 4 bases and J dropped 3 bases, with 14 bases sitting between them. Germline CDR1 reads MGHRA; CDR2 reads YSYEKL. The CDR3 DNA sequence: TGCGCCAGCAGCCTCAACCGGGACTTTACAGATACGCAGTATTTT. This gives the protein CASSLNRDFTDTQYF.

This chain connects TRBV11-2 to TRBJ1-2; TRBD1 might be the D (5 bases). The germline gives CDR1 SGHAT, CDR2 FQNNGV. V lost 1 base to trimming and J lost 3 bases, with 12 bases between them. The CDR3 spans 15 residues. The CDR3 region is CASSLAHGADYGYTF. The CDR3 DNA sequence: TGTGCCAGCAGCTTAGCTCACGGGGCGGACTATGGCTACACCTTC. The whole variable domain, remainder taken from reference TRBV11-2 and TRBJ1-2, is EAGVAQSPRYKIIEKRQSVAFWCNPISGHATLYWYQQILGQGPKLLIQFQNNGVVDDSQLPKDRFSAERLKGVDSTLKIQPAKLEDSAVYLCASSLAHGADYGYTFGSGTRLTVV.

The table lists this clonotype with a few counts. The chain uses TRBV29-1 and TRBJ2-2, with 14 bases lining up with TRBD2. Germline V gene sequence: CDR1 SQVTM, CDR2 ANQGSEA. This CDR3 comprises 17 residues. V trimming: 7 bases; J trimming: 3 bases; junction bases outside the gene matches: 10. CDR3 amino acids: CSAFGTSGSSDTGELFF. The CDR3 DNA reads as TGCAGCGCGTTCGGGACTAGCGGGAGTTCGGACACCGGGGAGCTGTTTTTT.